This T cell receptor beta chain appears in the sequencing data of a study of Graves' ophthalmopathy and Graves' hyperthyroidism. In its sample, this clonotype was seen many times. Trimming cost V 5 bases and J 3 bases, with 11 bases left between them. This CDR3 contains 13 residues. Germline lookup yields CDR1 MNHEY and CDR2 SVGAGI. Scientists amplified the TCR beta CDR3 regions from RNA transcripts. RT-PCR was first run with HTBI primers, then multiplex PCR in a second round. From the multiplex PCR reads, TCRdb called clonotypes with MiXCR, one entry per CDR3 protein. The sample lists roughly 230,000 distinct CDR3 sequences, 20% to 25% occurring once. The PBMCs had their origin in approximately 10 ml of fresh peripheral blood.

The origin of this receptor is a woman aged 45-60 years with Graves' ophthalmopathy. The chain carries TRBV6-5 and TRBJ2-7, with D unclear. Sequenced material: peripheral blood. CDR3 in DNA: TGTGCCAGCAGTCGCGGACCGAGCTACGAGCAGTACTTC. This gives the protein CASSRGPSYEQYF.